The present T cell receptor beta chain was sequenced within a study of T cell clones after liver transplantation. The table came from immunoSEQ multiplex PCR; TCRdb's copy has only in-frame clones and leaves some out. The repertoire includes under 130,000 clones, around 84% of them detected once, and approximately 3% sits in the top ten. V lost 1 base and J 1 base, leaving 7 bases between the germline ends. The V gene's germline CDR1 is MDHEN and CDR2 SYDVKM. The CDR3 contains 14 residues. V usage is TRBV28 and J usage is TRBJ1-1; D is unclear. This receptor was taken from a human patient who received a liver transplant. Some T cells could come from the graft donor. The sample in question was CD4+ T cells from blood, obtained approximately 43 months after liver transplant. The CDR3 protein is CASSLLRGNTEAFF. CDR3 bases: TGTGCCAGCAGTTTATTGCGGGGGAACACTGAAGCTTTCTTT.